These 4 T cell receptor beta chains were all obtained from the same sample, sequenced in a study of T cells after yellow fever vaccination. MiXCR, applied by TCRdb to the 5' RACE reads, yields one record per CDR3 protein. The sample has some 300,000 distinct CDR3 sequences, approximately 10% seen once. Sequences were derived from CD4+ T cells sorted from PBMCs, sampled 5 days after the yellow fever booster vaccination. The receptors were sampled from a man in his late teens or twenties who received the YFV17D yellow fever vaccine.

V usage is TRBV10-3 and J usage is TRBJ1-1; 10 bases are a match to TRBD1. The trim removed 6 bases at V and 5 bases at J, leaving 3 bases unmatched. Per the germline V gene, CDR1 is ENHRY and CDR2 is SYGVKD. The CDR3 has 13 residues. CDR3 sequence (DNA): TGTGCCATCAGCCAGGACAGGGGGACTGAAGCTTTCTTT. Protein product: CAISQDRGTEAFF.

This clonotype was observed a single time. The chain links TRBV2 to TRBJ1-5, with D perhaps TRBD1 (6 bases). Looked up from germline, CDR1 is SNHLY and CDR2 is FYNNEI. The CDR3 sequence is 16 residues long. V was cut by 3 bases and J by 5 bases, with 17 bases left in between. The DNA of the CDR3 is TGTGCCAGCAGTGATCCATCCTCGGGGGGCGATCAGCCCCAGCATTTT. It yields the protein CASSDPSSGGDQPQHF.

The chain combines TRBV13 with TRBJ1-2, with 9 bases identical to TRBD1. J lost 3 bases, V lost 5 bases, and 13 bases had no gene match. Germline CDR1 and CDR2: PRHDT and FYEKMQ (reference sequence). This CDR3 region has 17 residues. The CDR3, as DNA: TGTGCCAGCAGCCTTTCCTCGCCCGGGACAGGGCACTATGGCTACACCTTC. Protein product: CASSLSSPGTGHYGYTF.

This clonotype was observed many times. V and J are TRBV11-2 and TRBJ2-2; no reliable D call. The CDR3 spans 13 residues. Germline V gene data show CDR1 as SGHAT and CDR2 as FQNNGV. Trimming left V 5 bases short and J 2 bases short, with 6 bases between. The CDR3 nucleotides are TGTGCCAGCAGCGCGACTAACACCGGGGAGCTGTTTTTT. Translation: CASSATNTGELFF.